The 25 T cell receptor beta chains below all came from one sample that was sequenced in a study of T cells in Graves' hyperthyroidism and ophthalmopathy. Researchers took RNA transcripts and amplified the TCR beta CDR3 regions from them. First-round RT-PCR targeting the TCR CDR3 was performed with the HTBI primer set. TCRdb called the multiplex PCR reads again in MiXCR, with one record for every CDR3 protein. The data hold under 250,000 distinct CDR3 sequences, with about 25% observed a single time. Input material: blood. Receptors were obtained from a woman between 35 and 50 years old with Graves' ophthalmopathy.

This clonotype was picked up many times. J is TRBJ1-2 and V is TRBV30, with TRBD1 as a possible D gene (5 bases). CDR1 is GTSNPN and CDR2 is SVGIG in the germline V gene (reference sequence). The CDR3 consists of 15 residues. V dropped 2 bases and J dropped 3 bases, with 16 bases sitting between them. The CDR3 loop is CAWSPTGGGYYGYTF. The CDR3, as DNA: TGTGCCTGGAGTCCCACGGGGGGTGGATACTATGGCTACACCTTC.

Ten or more counts support this clonotype. V is TRBV12-5 and J is TRBJ1-6, with 7 positions matching TRBD1. V trimming: 7 bases; J trimming: 5 bases; junction bases outside the gene matches: 11. The CDR3 is 16 residues long. Germline values: CDR1 LGHNT, CDR2 FRNRAP. CDR3 nucleotide sequence: TGTGCTAGTGACCGGAGAGGGGGGACAGATAATTCACCCCTCCACTTT. Translated: CASDRRGGTDNSPLHF.

This clonotype occurred many times. The chain recombines TRBV28 with TRBJ2-1; no clear D. The CDR3 is 15 residues long. Trimming stripped 5 bases from V and 7 bases from J, with 18 bases between. Germline V gene sequence: CDR1 MDHEN, CDR2 SYDVKM. This CDR3 reads CASSPQAAVRNEQFF. CDR3 coding DNA: TGTGCCAGCAGTCCCCAGGCGGCGGTACGTAATGAGCAGTTCTTC.

This clonotype was seen many times. This chain uses TRBV28 with TRBJ2-2; the D is unclear. The V end lost 3 bases, the J end lost 3 bases, and 5 bases lay between the germline ends. The CDR3 is 13 amino acids. Per germline, CDR1 MDHEN and CDR2 SYDVKM. The CDR3 sequence: CASSFPYTGELFF. CDR3 nucleotides: TGTGCCAGCAGTTTCCCTTACACCGGGGAGCTGTTTTTT.

For this clonotype: This may be a read error: a much more frequent sequence differs by one nucleotide. The chain links TRBV6-2 or TRBV6-3 to TRBJ2-7; the D is unclear. The germline V gene encodes CDR1 MNHEY and CDR2 SVGEGT. Trimming pared 5 bases from V and 3 bases from J, leaving 8 bases between. CDR3 length: 12 amino acids. CDR3 sequence reads: CASSKRFYEQYF. The CDR3 bases are TGTGCCAGCAGTAAGAGATTCTACGAGCAGTACTTC.

This clonotype was counted ten times or more. The V gene is TRBV7-9, the J gene TRBJ2-7; no clear D. Trimming shortened V by 0 bases and J by 6 bases, and 6 bases separated the two germline ends. The germline V gene encodes CDR1 SEHNR and CDR2 FQNEAQ (reference sequence). This CDR3 contains 12 residues. CDR3 in amino acids: CASSLALGEQYF. DNA for the CDR3: TGTGCCAGCAGCTTAGCGCTGGGCGAGCAGTACTTC. Complete variable domain (other parts from reference TRBV7-9 and TRBJ2-7): DTGVSQNPRHKITKRGQNVTFRCDPISEHNRLYWYRQTLGQGPEFLTYFQNEAQLEKSRLLSDRFSAERPKGSFSTLEIQRTEQGDSAMYLCASSLALGEQYFGPGTRLTVT.

This clonotype was seen at least ten times. The V gene is TRBV6-1, the J gene TRBJ2-7; D perhaps matches TRBD1 (6 bases). This CDR3 has 15 amino acids. V lost 2 bases and J 5 bases, leaving 16 bases between the germline ends. Germline V gene lookup returns CDR1 MNHNS and CDR2 SASEGT. The DNA of the CDR3 is TGTGCCAGCAGTGAATCCGCGGTAGAGGGGGACGAGCAGTACTTC. Amino acid sequence: CASSESAVEGDEQYF.

Here the CDR3 reads CASRPQGNYGYTF. CDR3 bases: TGTGCCAGCAGACCACAGGGGAACTATGGCTACACCTTC. V usage is TRBV6-4 and J usage is TRBJ1-2; 7 bases are shared with TRBD1. Germline V gene data show CDR1 as MRHNA and CDR2 as SNTAGT. There are 13 residues in the CDR3. Trimming at V came to 6 bases and at J to 2 bases, leaving 3 bases not matched to a gene.

As for this clonotype: One end of the junction does not line up with germline, which may come from a read error. The chain recombines TRBV6-5 with TRBJ1-6; D is unclear. CDR1 MNHEY and CDR2 SVGAGI come from the germline V gene. This CDR3 is built from 15 residues. CDR3 nucleotide sequence: TGTGCCAGCAGTTACGGGCCGGGATATAATTCACCCCTCCCCTTT. Translating it yields CASSYGPGYNSPLPF.

Ten or more counts support this clonotype. The chain employs TRBV12-3 or TRBV12-4 and TRBJ1-2, with a weak D call TRBD1 (5 bases). The ends were cut back, 2 bases at V and 1 base at J, with 8 bases in the middle. The CDR3 sequence is 14 residues long. In DNA form, the CDR3 reads TGTGCCAGCAGTTTACTGACAGATAACTATGGCTACACCTTC. It is translated as CASSLLTDNYGYTF.

This clonotype has ten or more counts. The chain has TRBV11-2 and TRBJ2-7, with 7 bases matching TRBD2. Germline lookup yields CDR1 SGHAT and CDR2 FQNNGV. This CDR3 comprises 14 residues. Trimming at V came to 5 bases and at J to 3 bases, leaving 7 bases not matched to a gene. CDR3 protein: CASSAGRGVYEQYF. The CDR3 DNA reads TGTGCCAGCAGCGCCGGACGGGGGGTCTACGAGCAGTACTTC.

V and J are TRBV6-5 and TRBJ2-7, with D possibly called TRBD1 or TRBD2 (5 bases each). Trimming removed 2 bases at V and 4 bases at J, with 18 bases between. The CDR3 totals 16 residues. CDR1 is MNHEY and CDR2 is SVGAGI in the germline V gene. The CDR3: CASSYRDGIRLYEQYF. The CDR3 DNA sequence: TGTGCCAGCAGTTACCGGGACGGGATACGGCTATACGAGCAGTACTTC.

This clonotype has ten or more counts. The junction differs from germline at one of its ends, possibly a read error. The chain is built from TRBV19 and TRBJ1-1; maybe TRBD1 (6 bases). From germline, CDR1 is LNHDA and CDR2 SQIVND (reference sequence). This CDR3 is built from 13 residues. Here the CDR3 DNA reads TGTGCCAGTACGGAATGGGGGGACACCGAAGCTTTCTTT. It is translated as CASTEWGDTEAFF.

In this sample, this clonotype turned up many times. The J gene is TRBJ1-5, the V gene TRBV6-1, with D perhaps TRBD1 (5 bases). CDR3 size: 15 residues. Trimming left V 7 bases short and J 3 bases short, with 16 bases between. Per the germline V gene, CDR1 is MNHNS and CDR2 is SASEGT. The CDR3 sequence: CASIPRGANNQPQHF. The CDR3 coding sequence is TGTGCCAGCATCCCCCGCGGGGCCAACAATCAGCCCCAGCATTTT.

The chain joins TRBV29-1 to TRBJ2-7; a possible D gene is TRBD1 (5 bases). CDR3 length: 10 residues. Germline CDR1 and CDR2: SQVTM and ANQGSEA. Trimming stripped 5 bases from V and 4 bases from J, with 6 bases between. CDR3 residues: CSVQGYEQYF. As DNA, the CDR3 is TGCAGCGTTCAGGGTTACGAGCAGTACTTC.

This clonotype was seen many times. The V gene is TRBV7-2, the J gene TRBJ1-3, with 10 bases fitting TRBD1. Germline CDR1 is SGHTA and CDR2 is FQGNSA. The CDR3 length is 16 residues. V shed 5 bases and J 1 base; nucleotides not matched to a gene: 5. In DNA, the CDR3 is TGTGCCAGCAGCCGGGACAGGGGTTCGTCTGGAAACACCATATATTTT. Residues: CASSRDRGSSGNTIYF.

This clonotype was seen ten or more times. The V gene is TRBV29-1, the J gene TRBJ2-7, with 7 nucleotides matching TRBD1. The V and J ends lost 3 bases and 2 bases, in that order; junction bases with no gene match: 7. CDR1 is SQVTM and CDR2 is ANQGSEA in the germline V gene. The CDR3 consists of 14 residues. The CDR3 DNA reads TGCAGCGTTGAGGGGTGGGGGACAGCCTACGAGCAGTACTTC. The encoded protein is CSVEGWGTAYEQYF.

This clonotype was observed many times. The rearrangement links TRBV12-3 or TRBV12-4 to TRBJ2-5; D gene ambiguous. Trimming left V 5 bases short and J 5 bases short, with 9 bases between. This CDR3 has 12 residues. The CDR3 protein is CASSLYTETQYF. Here the CDR3 DNA reads TGTGCCAGCAGTCTTTATACGGAGACCCAGTACTTC.

This clonotype has a count of ten or more. The chain joins TRBV12-3 or TRBV12-4 to TRBJ1-1; D unclear. Trimming took 6 bases from V and 3 from J, leaving 11 bases between them. The CDR3 extends over 13 amino acids. The CDR3 DNA reads TGTGCCAGCAGAACAACGCGGGACACTGAAGCTTTCTTT. The encoded protein is CASRTTRDTEAFF.

This clonotype was observed at least ten times. The chain employs TRBV12-3 or TRBV12-4 and TRBJ2-2; 10 bases fit TRBD1. The CDR3 covers 14 residues. The V and J ends lost 8 bases and 4 bases, in that order; junction bases with no gene match: 4. CDR3 nucleotide sequence: TGTGCCAGCGGGACAGGGGCCAGCACCGGGGAGCTGTTTTTT. Protein: CASGTGASTGELFF.

The rearrangement joins TRBV2 to TRBJ2-7; 7 bases fit TRBD2. CDR1 is SNHLY, CDR2 FYNNEI, per germline. CDR3 length: 13 residues. V lost 6 bases and J lost 2; bases outside the gene matches: 4. In nucleotides, the CDR3 is TGTGCCAGCAGCGGACTAGTGGCCTACGAGCAGTACTTC. Translated, it gives CASSGLVAYEQYF.

This clonotype was seen ten or more times. The gene calls are TRBV2 and TRBJ1-1, with D perhaps matching TRBD1 (5 bases). V lost 6 bases, J lost 10 bases, and 21 bases lay in between. This CDR3 comprises 14 residues. CDR1 and CDR2 from the germline V gene are SNHLY and FYNNEI. CDR3 bases: TGTGCCAGCAGCATCTTGAGGGGCCAGGATGTAGCTTTCTTT. Translated, it gives CASSILRGQDVAFF.

The table lists this clonotype with many counts. V usage is TRBV28 and J usage is TRBJ2-7, with 7 nucleotides matching TRBD2. With 4 bases clipped from V and 2 bases from J, the junction kept 11 bases outside the gene matches. Germline-derived CDR1 and CDR2 are MDHEN and SYDVKM. There are 16 residues in the CDR3. CDR3 sequence reads: CASSSFWAGVAYEQYF. The DNA of the CDR3 is TGTGCCAGCAGTTCGTTTTGGGCGGGAGTCGCCTACGAGCAGTACTTC.

This clonotype has at least ten counts. The gene calls are TRBV5-6 and TRBJ2-7; no reliable D call. The CDR3 runs 15 residues. In germline, CDR1 is SGHDT, CDR2 YYEEEE. Trimming shortened V by 4 bases and J by 0 bases, and 14 bases separated the two germline ends. This CDR3 is CASSARLRLSYEQYF. The DNA of the CDR3 is TGTGCCAGCAGCGCGCGTTTGAGGCTCTCCTACGAGCAGTACTTC.

In its sample, this clonotype was seen many times. The CDR3 loop is CSARDPRGVLDTQYF. The CDR3 coding sequence is TGCAGTGCTAGAGATCCCAGGGGCGTCCTGGATACGCAGTATTTT. The V and J genes are TRBV20-1 and TRBJ2-3, with a weak D call TRBD1 (6 bases). Germline-derived CDR1 and CDR2 are DFQATT and SNEGSKA (reference sequence). CDR3 length equals 15 residues. Trimming pared 0 bases from V and 6 bases from J, leaving 16 bases between.